This T cell receptor (beta chain) appears in the sequencing data of a study of shared clonotypes between healthy human individuals. Study details: The donors, two women and three men, were aged 18 to 49.

Evenly divided among several immunoSEQ plates was the genomic DNA of each subset. Each replicate PCR on the sorted subsets used around 200 ng DNA (about 30,000 T cell genomes). Here immunoSEQ multiplex PCR was the method, and the copy in TCRdb shows in-frame clones only, minus some. The sample has about 980,000 clones, 70% to 85% seen once. Regarding the study as a whole: Clonotype sharing across donors was expected to vary with sequencing depth.

Losses at the gene ends were 0 bases for V and 4 bases for J; bases not matched to a gene: 3. This CDR3 has 15 residues. The V gene's germline CDR1 is LNHNV and CDR2 YYDKDF (reference sequence). To note about this clone: Its antigen is as yet unknown.

The V call is TRBV15, the J call TRBJ1-2; TRBD1 agrees at 9 bases. The sequenced material came from memory CD4+ T cells sorted from blood. As for subset: CD45RA-negative fraction. This clonotype was obtained from a man aged 18 to 30 in good health. This CDR3 reads CATSREDRGSYGYTF. As DNA, the CDR3 is TGTGCCACCAGCAGAGAAGACAGGGGGTCCTATGGCTACACCTTC.